The rows below give T cell receptor beta chains drawn from one sample of a study of shared clonotypes between healthy human individuals. TCRdb's table, derived via immunoSEQ multiplex PCR, lists solely in-frame clones and lacks some. The table records millions of clones, approximately 94% of them present only once. The sample comprised naive CD8+ T cells sorted from blood. The receptors shown here come from a young man in good health. CDR3s include the opening cysteine and the closing phenylalanine or tryptophan. The order of the fields is V gene, J gene, CDR3 protein.

>TRBV6-5|TRBJ1-5
CASSYGQGPQHF
>TRBV13|TRBJ2-7
CASSLNPHEQYF
>TRBV4-1|TRBJ2-7
CASSQVGQLYEQYF
>TRBV4-3|TRBJ2-1
CASSQDWTVNEQFF
>TRBV10-3|TRBJ2-2
CAIRQETGELFF
>TRBV6-5|TRBJ1-4
CASSFGQGTEKLFF
>TRBV7-9|TRBJ1-1
CASSLGDREGTEAFF
>TRBV2|TRBJ2-5
CASSDVGSDPKETQYF
>TRBV9|TRBJ2-1
CASSGGQRPNEQFF
>TRBV19|TRBJ2-7
CASSFGTGAYEQYF
>TRBV4-2|TRBJ2-3
CASSQEPGGADTQYF
>TRBV28|TRBJ2-7
CASSLRGGYYEQYF
>TRBV7-8|TRBJ2-7
CASSDETGPYEQYF